The following is a T cell receptor beta chain sequence with its context. The target antigen is unknown. Peripheral blood was drawn, approximately 9.4 milliliters per donor. The sample originates from a study of blood T cells in healthy people across ages. Study-level findings and limits: Leaving the PBMCs unsorted stopped any conclusive comparison of naive versus antigen-experienced cells. Estimated diversity that came from one million T cells was considered an underestimate.

The authors ran a second PCR of roughly 6 to 12 cycles using a sample-barcoded 5' primer and a J-beta primer mix. Each TCR beta cDNA got a 12-nucleotide random molecular identifier. TCRdb called the 5' RACE reads again in MiXCR, with one record for every CDR3 protein. The table lists roughly 1,300,000 distinct CDR3 sequences, approximately 60% of them singletons. The CDR3 consists of 15 residues. In germline, CDR1 is LNHDA, CDR2 SQIVND (reference sequence). The TCR comes from a man between 18 and 35 years old in good health. The chain combines TRBV19 with TRBJ2-1; TRBD1 is a possible D gene (6 bases). The DNA end is a closer match to TRBJ2-7, so the J assignment may be wrong. Sequencing used blood. CDR3 DNA: TGTGCCAGTAGTATAGGGGGGCAGAATACAAATGAGCAGTACTTC. This translates into CASSIGGQNTNEQYF.